One and the same sample provided the 11 T cell receptor beta chains below, sequenced in a study of regulatory and conventional T cells in breast cancer. TCRdb fed the PCR reads into MiXCR, producing one record per CDR3 protein. The sample has around 16,000 distinct CDR3 sequences, around a third seen once; the top ten hold less than 2%. Material: conventional T cells from blood. These receptors were obtained from a female donor in good health.

This clonotype has only a few counts. The chain is built from TRBV7-2 and TRBJ2-1; perhaps D is TRBD1 or TRBD2 (6 bases each). The CDR3 has 15 amino acids. Germline V gene sequence: CDR1 SGHTA, CDR2 FQGNSA. Trimming left V 8 bases short and J 1 base short, with 15 bases between. In DNA, the CDR3 is TGTGCCAGCTTGACCGGGGGCGCATCCTACAATGAGCAGTTCTTC. Protein: CASLTGGASYNEQFF.

Notes on this clonotype: Compared with germline, one end of the junction differs, possibly owing to a read error. The rearrangement links TRBV6-5 to TRBJ1-5; D is possibly TRBD1 (5 bases). Germline V lookup: CDR1 MNHEY, CDR2 SVGAGI. CDR3 size: 16 residues. The DNA for the CDR3 is TGTGCCAGCAGTCGGGGACCATCTTATAGCAATCAGCCCCTGCATTTT. Translating gives CASSRGPSYSNQPLHF.

This clonotype has a handful of counts. The V call is TRBV12-3 or TRBV12-4, the J call TRBJ2-7, with D perhaps matching TRBD1 (5 bases). Deletions cut 4 bases from V and 3 bases from J, with 10 bases between. The CDR3 has 13 amino acids. For the CDR3, the DNA is TGTGCCAGCAGTTCAGGACAAATCTACGAGCAGTACTTC. Translation gives CASSSGQIYEQYF.

This clonotype is labeled as medium-sized. V gene TRBV12-3 or TRBV12-4 combines with J gene TRBJ2-7; TRBD1 agrees at 8 bases. V shed 5 bases and J 3 bases; nucleotides not matched to a gene: 15. This CDR3 has 17 amino acids. Written as DNA, the CDR3 is TGTGCCAGCAGTCCAGGGGGCGCCTCCCTCCAGGTCTACGAGCAGTACTTC. Amino acids: CASSPGGASLQVYEQYF.

This clonotype qualifies as medium-sized. The genes are TRBV5-1 and TRBJ2-7; TRBD1 matches at 10 bases. CDR3 length equals 15 residues. The junction had 3 bases not matched to a gene; V was cut back by 0 bases and J by 3 bases. From germline, CDR1 is SGHRS and CDR2 YFSETQ. The CDR3 region has the DNA TGCGCCAGCAGCTTGGGACAGGGGGCGTACTACGAGCAGTACTTC. This gives the protein CASSLGQGAYYEQYF.

By sample fraction, this clonotype is medium-sized. J is TRBJ2-1 and V is TRBV11-1, with TRBD2 matching over 7 bases. With V trimmed by 10 bases and J by 6 bases, 9 bases remained unmatched. Germline lookup yields CDR1 SGHAT and CDR2 FQDESV (reference sequence). The CDR3 runs 13 residues. The CDR3 DNA reads as TGTGCCACGAGGGAGGGTTCGGTCAATGAGCAGTTCTTC. It yields the protein CATREGSVNEQFF.

The sample holds a few counts of this clonotype. The chain joins TRBV6-5 to TRBJ2-3; possibly TRBD2 for D (6 bases). The CDR3 covers 13 residues. From germline, CDR1 is MNHEY and CDR2 SVGAGI. V dropped 5 bases and J dropped 4 bases, with 10 bases sitting between them. The CDR3 coding sequence is TGTGCCAGCAGTCGAGGAGGGCCAGATACGCAGTATTTT. The encoded protein is CASSRGGPDTQYF.

V usage is TRBV7-8 and J usage is TRBJ1-5, with 8 bases aligning to TRBD1. The CDR3 runs 15 residues. The germline V gene encodes CDR1 SGHVS and CDR2 FQNEAQ. Losses at the gene ends were 0 bases for V and 7 bases for J; bases not matched to a gene: 5. For the CDR3, the DNA is TGTGCCAGCAGCTTAGCGGACAGGGAATACCAGCCCCAGCATTTT. The encoded protein is CASSLADREYQPQHF. Together with reference TRBV7-8 and TRBJ1-5, the CDR3 gives the full variable domain: GAGVSQSPRYKVAKRGQDVALRCDPISGHVSLFWYQQALGQGPEFLTYFQNEAQLDKSGLPSDRFFAERPEGSVSTLKIQRTQQEDSAVYLCASSLADREYQPQHFGDGTRLSIL.

This clonotype is termed medium-sized. The V and J genes are TRBV20-1 and TRBJ1-5, with D unclear. V lost 6 bases to trimming and J lost 4 bases, with 10 bases between them. The CDR3 runs to 12 residues. The V gene's germline CDR1 is DFQATT and CDR2 SNEGSKA (reference sequence). The CDR3 nucleotides read TGCAGTGCCGCCGGCACGAATCAGCCCCAGCATTTT. Translating gives CSAAGTNQPQHF.

The rearrangement joins TRBV12-3 or TRBV12-4 to TRBJ2-2; D perhaps matches TRBD1 (5 bases). This CDR3 has 14 amino acids. Trimming removed 0 bases at V and 7 bases at J, with 9 bases between. The chain's CDR3 is CASSLAGAGGELFF. Here the CDR3 DNA reads TGTGCCAGCAGTTTAGCAGGGGCAGGCGGGGAGCTGTTTTTT.

In this sample, this clonotype turned up a few times. The V call is TRBV5-1, the J call TRBJ2-3; D may be TRBD1 or TRBD2 (5 bases each). This CDR3 is built from 16 residues. From germline, CDR1 is SGHRS and CDR2 YFSETQ. V was pared by 4 bases and J by 3 bases, with 18 bases between. The CDR3 is CASSPRTPRGTDTQYF. CDR3 bases: TGCGCCAGCAGCCCTAGGACACCTAGAGGGACAGATACGCAGTATTTT.